This TCR beta chain was recorded in a study of cytomegalovirus exposure and HLA in healthy donors. Germline V CDR1 and CDR2: SNHLY, FYNNEI. The V gene end was trimmed by 6 bases and the J gene end by 0 bases; junction bases not matched to a gene: 11. This CDR3 has 18 residues. The PCR made use of 60 Vbeta and 13 Jbeta primers. Method: immunoSEQ multiplex PCR; TCRdb's copy keeps in-frame clones and lacks some. The sample has approximately 200,000 clones; about 81% are singletons. This chain links TRBV2 with TRBJ1-5; 10 bases map to TRBD1. The sequence derives from a woman between 18 and 30 years old in good health and CMV-seropositive. Sequencing used PBMCs. The DNA of the CDR3 is TGTGCCAGCAGGTTGACAGGGGGCACGGTGGTTAGCAATCAGCCCCAGCATTTT. Amino acids: CASRLTGGTVVSNQPQHF.